This T cell receptor (beta chain) was sequenced during a study of cytomegalovirus exposure and HLA in healthy donors. It was with 60 Vbeta and 13 Jbeta primers that the PCR ran. The protocol was immunoSEQ multiplex PCR, while the TCRdb copy is restricted to in-frame clones and leaves out a portion. The sample lists more than 110,000 clones; about 74% were seen once. On this clone: Its target is unknown.

The germline V gene has CDR1 SGHDT and CDR2 YYEEEE. This CDR3 has 13 amino acids. Trimming removed 0 bases from V and 6 bases from J, with 7 bases in between. Overall study findings and caveats: High specificity and sensitivity for cytomegalovirus status were reported for the classifier. In a later analysis, across HLA loci, associated TCR counts were highest for DRB1, lowest for HLA-C. According to an earlier analysis, most TCR beta V segments yielded productive rearrangements about 87% or about 30% of the time. According to the study, 160 or so TCR beta chains were cytomegalovirus-associated.

The origin of this receptor is a woman aged 45-59 years in good health and CMV-seronegative. V and J are TRBV5-6 and TRBJ2-4, with D possibly matching TRBD2 (5 bases). The sequenced sample was PBMCs. As DNA, the CDR3 is TGTGCCAGCAGCTTGGGACTACCAAACATTCAGTACTTC. This translates into CASSLGLPNIQYF.